These T cell receptor beta chains were read from a single sample in a study of blood T cell repertoires in COVID-19. Assay used: immunoSEQ multiplex PCR; TCRdb lists only in-frame clones, some missing. The table includes 75,000 or so clones, approximately 88% detected once. The material sequenced was peripheral blood. The receptors derive from a woman aged 80 or over with active or convalescent COVID-19. Each CDR3 is given with its conserved first and last residue. The D gene is left open where the match is weak. A clone size is listed for some rows: how often the clone was seen (once, few, many), or a class if it is expanded.

TRBD1	NA	TRBV10-1	TRBJ2-7	TGCGCCAGCAGTGATCCGAAGAGGACAGGCTCGCGCGAGCAGTACTTC	CASSDPKRTGSREQYF
NA	NA	TRBV27	TRBJ1-3	TGTGCCAGCAGTTTAAGGGAGCCACCTGGAAACACCATATATTTT	CASSLREPPGNTIYF
NA	NA	TRBV7-2	TRBJ1-6	TGTGCCAGCAGCTTATTCGAGGGTTCACCCCTCCACTTT	CASSLFEGSPLHF
NA	NA	TRBV7-2	TRBJ2-3	TGTGCCAGCAGCTTACAACAGCTCTGGGATACGCAGTATTTT	CASSLQQLWDTQYF
TRBD1	once	TRBV19	TRBJ2-3	TGTGCCAGTAGTATAGATCTTAGGACAGGGGACACAGATACGCAGTATTTT	CASSIDLRTGDTDTQYF
NA	NA	TRBV7-9	TRBJ2-3	TGTGCCAGCGGACCGGGACTGCACACAGATACGCAGTATTTT	CASGPGLHTDTQYF
TRBD2	NA	TRBV9	TRBJ2-5	TGTGCCAGCAGCGCCGGACTAGCGGGAGTTGAGACCCAGTACTTC	CASSAGLAGVETQYF
TRBD2	NA	TRBV10-3	TRBJ2-3	TGTGCCATCAGCGCGGCGGGGGACGGTACAGATACGCAGTATTTT	CAISAAGDGTDTQYF
TRBD1	NA	TRBV29-1	TRBJ2-6	TGCAGCGTTGAAGTAATCGGGACAGCCGGATCTGGGGCCAACGTCCTGACTTTC	CSVEVIGTAGSGANVLTF
TRBD2	once	TRBV29-1	TRBJ2-1	TGCAGCGCCCGCCGGGGGGAGGGTGAGCAGTTCTTC	CSARRGEGEQFF